A selection of T cell receptor beta chains follows, all from one sample in a study of TIL therapy for anti-PD-1-resistant metastatic lung cancer. Sequencing was performed with immunoSEQ multiplex PCR; in TCRdb, only in-frame clones are kept and a portion is missing. The sample holds tens of thousands of clones, 73% seen once. This material consisted of blood, taken at baseline. The receptors shown here come from a person aged 25-79 years with non-small cell lung cancer. Each CDR3 is given with its conserved first and last residue. D genes are given only for firm matches. Clone size, where shown, is once, few, many, or a class for clones that have expanded.

cdr3_nt cdr3_aa j_call clone_size d_call v_call
TGTGCCTGGACCCGACCCGGGGGCGAGCAGTACTTC CAWTRPGGEQYF TRBJ2-7 . . TRBV30
TGTGCCAGTAGTATGTTGGGCAGGGGAAACAATGAGCAGTTCTTC CASSMLGRGNNEQFF TRBJ2-1 . . TRBV19
TGTGCCAGCTCACGGGACTTAACGTACAATGAGCAGTTCTTC CASSRDLTYNEQFF TRBJ2-1 . . TRBV18
TGTGCCAGCTCACCAGTCGATTGGGAGGGGATTTATGAAAAACTGTTTTTT CASSPVDWEGIYEKLFF TRBJ1-4 . . TRBV18
TGTGCCAGCAGCCACCCGTCGCACACTGAAGCTTTCTTT CASSHPSHTEAFF TRBJ1-1 once . TRBV7-9
TGCAGCGTACTACAGGGGGGCGGTGAAAAACTGTTTTTT CSVLQGGGEKLFF TRBJ1-4 . TRBD1 TRBV29-1
TGTGCCAGCAGCCAAGGTGGAATCAACACCATATATTTT CASSQGGINTIYF TRBJ1-3 few . TRBV7-9
TGTGCCAGCAGCTTAACGGTGAACACTGAAGCTTTCTTT CASSLTVNTEAFF TRBJ1-1 . . TRBV7-3
TGTGCCATCGGAAAGGGCGATTCCCCCACAGATACGCAGTATTTT CAIGKGDSPTDTQYF TRBJ2-3 few . TRBV10-3
TGTGCCAGCAGTTACAACTCATGGGGGGACGGCTATGGCTACACCTTC CASSYNSWGDGYGYTF TRBJ1-2 once . TRBV6-6
TGTGCCAGCAGTGAGGGGACAGACTACGAGCAGTACTTC CASSEGTDYEQYF TRBJ2-7 . TRBD1 TRBV6-1
TGTGCCAGTAGAATAGCGGGAGATGAAAAACTGTTTTTT CASRIAGDEKLFF TRBJ1-4 . . TRBV19
TGTGCCAGCAGACGGGACAGGGGGCATTTTGCGCAGTACTTC CASRRDRGHFAQYF TRBJ2-7 . TRBD1 TRBV2
TGTGCCAGCAGAGGGTTTTTGAGCGGTGAGACCCAGTACTTC CASRGFLSGETQYF TRBJ2-5 . . TRBV6-9
TGCGCCAGCAGCCAGGGACAGGGGTTCGCCGGGGAGCTGTTTTTT CASSQGQGFAGELFF TRBJ2-2 . TRBD1 TRBV4-1
TGTGCCAGCAGCAAACGGCCGAGGGGGAACACTGAAGCTTTCTTT CASSKRPRGNTEAFF TRBJ1-1 few . TRBV21-1
TGTGCTAGTGGTCTCGCAGGGCTCCTCATGAACACTGAAGCTTTCTTT CASGLAGLLMNTEAFF TRBJ1-1 . . TRBV12-5
TGCGCCAGCAGCCCACTCCTGAAGACCCACGAGCAGTACTTC CASSPLLKTHEQYF TRBJ2-7 once . TRBV4-1
TGTGCCATCAGTGACTCAGTCGTGCCAGTAGGCGAGCAGTACTTC CAISDSVVPVGEQYF TRBJ2-7 . . TRBV10-3
TGCGCCAGCAGCCCAATGGCAGGGTTGGGTGGTGAGCAGTTCTTC CASSPMAGLGGEQFF TRBJ2-1 . . TRBV5-1
TGCGCCAGCAGTGGGACAGGGAGATGGCTAGGCTATGGCTACACCTTC CASSGTGRWLGYGYTF TRBJ1-2 . TRBD1 TRBV10-2
TGTGCCAGTAGAAGGGGGACTAGCGGGAGTACGTACGAGCAGTACTTC CASRRGTSGSTYEQYF TRBJ2-7 . TRBD2 TRBV7-9
TGTGCCAGAAGCCCAGGACAGGGGGCGCTCACCGGGGAGCTGTTTTTT CARSPGQGALTGELFF TRBJ2-2 . TRBD1 TRBV5-3
TGTGCCAGTAGTGCCTCTACAGGGGGTCCGTACAATGAGCAGTTCTTC CASSASTGGPYNEQFF TRBJ2-1 . TRBD1 TRBV19
TGTGCCATCAGCGCGACAGGGGATAGCAATCAGCCCCAGCATTTT CAISATGDSNQPQHF TRBJ1-5 . TRBD1 TRBV10-3
TGTGCCAGCAGTTCCCCGGGACAGGGTCGCGAGCAGTACTTC CASSSPGQGREQYF TRBJ2-7 . TRBD1 TRBV11-2
TGCAGCGTTAGACTAGCGCGGATCCGAGACGAGCAGTACTTC CSVRLARIRDEQYF TRBJ2-7 few TRBD2 TRBV29-1
TGCGCCAGCAGTGAATTAGCGGGGGCCGACTCCTACAATGAGCAGTTCTTC CASSELAGADSYNEQFF TRBJ2-1 once TRBD2 TRBV10-1